The next 8 T cell receptor beta chains were all read from a single sample in a study of tumor and adjacent non-tumor tissue in lung cancer. Three rounds of nested PCR, following a modified ARM-PCR protocol, produced the TCRbeta library. TCRdb re-derived calls from the multiplex PCR reads in MiXCR, one entry per CDR3 protein. The table records 60,000 to 95,000 distinct CDR3 sequences, about three quarters of them present only once. This sample's RNA came from whole unsorted tissue. The source material was lung tumor tissue. These receptors were taken from a woman in her forties or fifties with non-small cell lung cancer.

In this sample, this clonotype turned up a few times. The CDR3 region is CASSLELRTDTQYF. Written as DNA, the CDR3 is TGTGCCAGCAGCTTAGAACTACGCACAGATACGCAGTATTTT. The J gene is TRBJ2-3, the V gene TRBV11-2; no definite D call. Trimming stripped 0 bases from V and 1 base from J, with 5 bases between. The CDR3 consists of 14 residues. From germline, CDR1 is SGHAT and CDR2 FQNNGV.

With respect to this clonotype: No conserved phenylalanine or tryptophan ends this CDR3, so it is likely a read error. The chain joins TRBV20-1 to TRBJ1-2; 8 bases match TRBD1. The CDR3 length is 12 residues. CDR1 and CDR2 (germline): DFQATT, SNEGSKA (reference sequence). V was pared by 6 bases and J by 8 bases, with 8 bases of the junction left unmatched. The CDR3 coding sequence is TGCAGTGCCGGGACAGGAGACCTCGGCTACACCTCC. This translates into CSAGTGDLGYTS.

As for this clonotype: The junction departs from germline at one end; a sequencing error may be responsible. This chain joins TRBV7-9 and TRBJ2-7, with TRBD1 matching over 9 bases. The CDR3 is 15 amino acids. Germline CDR1 reads SEHNR; CDR2 reads FQNEAQ (reference sequence). CDR3 in DNA: TGTGCCAGCAGCCTGACCGGGACAGGGAGCCACGAGCGGTTCTTC. Residues: CASSLTGTGSHERFF.

A note on this clonotype: The junction shows a germline mismatch at one end, possibly a read error. V is TRBV4-2 and J is TRBJ2-2; TRBD2 is a possible D gene (5 bases). This CDR3 has 14 amino acids. The germline V gene encodes CDR1 LGHNA and CDR2 YNFKEQ. The CDR3 reads CASALKKNTGELLF. For the CDR3, the DNA is TGTGCCAGCGCCCTTAAGAAGAACACCGGGGAACTGCTTTTT.

In the case of this clonotype: The junction departs from germline at one end; a sequencing error may be responsible. The chain couples TRBV10-3 to TRBJ2-3; no firm D call. The CDR3 spans 16 residues. The germline gives CDR1 ENHRY, CDR2 SYGVKD. CDR3 coding DNA: TGTGCCATCAATGAGTCGGGTAGACAAGACACCGATACGCAGTATTTT. It codes for CAINESGRQDTDTQYF.

Many counts were recorded for this clonotype. The V call is TRBV20-1, the J call TRBJ2-7; 9 bases match TRBD2. V trimming: 3 bases; J trimming: 3 bases; junction bases outside the gene matches: 6. Germline assignment: CDR1 DFQATT and CDR2 SNEGSKA (reference sequence). This CDR3 comprises 14 residues. CDR3 in DNA: TGCAGTGCTAGGGGGTCTAGCGGGAACTACGAGCAGTACTTC. Residues: CSARGSSGNYEQYF.

Concerning this clonotype itself: A much larger clone differs by one base, so this may be a read error. The rearrangement uses TRBV6-4 and TRBJ2-2; D call uncertain. The CDR3 sequence is 12 residues long. Germline CDR1 is MRHNA and CDR2 is SNTAGT. The CDR3 sequence: CTSSEVDGELFF. CDR3 in DNA: TGTACCAGCAGTGAAGTGGACGGGGAGCTGTTTTTT.

For this clonotype: A junction end diverges from the germline sequence, so it may reflect a read error. The V and J genes are TRBV12-3 or TRBV12-4 and TRBJ1-1; tentative D call: TRBD1 (5 bases). The CDR3 has 13 residues. The CDR3 sequence: CASRLQEDTEAFF. The CDR3 DNA sequence: TGTGCTAGCAGGCTACAGGAGGACACTGAAGCTTTCTTT.